The subject of this entry is one TCR beta chain. Its cognate antigen is unknown. This specimen comes from a study of T-cell memory formation after mild COVID-19. Study-level results: Among CD4+ contracting clones, most were CM and EM, and CD8+ ones EMRA.

V dropped 6 bases and J dropped 6 bases, with 11 bases sitting between them. Per germline, CDR1 SGHTA and CDR2 FQGNSA. The CDR3 loop spans 12 amino acids. 5'RACE with constant-segment primers built TCRalpha and TCRbeta cDNA libraries with UMIs. Using its own MiXCR run on the 5' RACE reads, TCRdb lists one record per CDR3 protein. Of hundreds of thousands of distinct CDR3 sequences in the sample, roughly 13% were seen once. The chain links TRBV7-2 to TRBJ1-1; no clear D. The source is a young man who had mild COVID-19 (a few samples of this study predate the infection). Cell type and time point are not known. The sequencing input was PBMCs or a T cell subset sorted from them (not recorded which). The CDR3 bases are TGTGCCAGCAGTTGGTCGGGAGCTGAAGCTTTCTTT. Protein product: CASSWSGAEAFF.